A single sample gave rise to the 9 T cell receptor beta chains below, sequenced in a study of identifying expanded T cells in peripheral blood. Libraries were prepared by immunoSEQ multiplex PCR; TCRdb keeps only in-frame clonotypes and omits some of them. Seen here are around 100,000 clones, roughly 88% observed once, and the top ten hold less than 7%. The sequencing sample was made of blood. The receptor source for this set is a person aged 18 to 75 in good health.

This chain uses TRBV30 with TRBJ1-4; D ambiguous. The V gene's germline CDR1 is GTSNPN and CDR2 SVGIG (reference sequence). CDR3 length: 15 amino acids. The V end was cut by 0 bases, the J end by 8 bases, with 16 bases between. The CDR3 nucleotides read TGTGCCTGGAGTGTACAAGGCAGTATCGACGAAAAACTGTTTTTT. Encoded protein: CAWSVQGSIDEKLFF.

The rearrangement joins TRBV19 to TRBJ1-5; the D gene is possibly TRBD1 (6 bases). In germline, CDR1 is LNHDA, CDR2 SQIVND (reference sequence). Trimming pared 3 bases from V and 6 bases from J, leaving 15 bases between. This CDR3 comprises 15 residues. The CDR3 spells CASSIYSGGGQPQHF. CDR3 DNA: TGTGCCAGTAGTATCTATTCGGGGGGCGGTCAGCCCCAGCATTTT.

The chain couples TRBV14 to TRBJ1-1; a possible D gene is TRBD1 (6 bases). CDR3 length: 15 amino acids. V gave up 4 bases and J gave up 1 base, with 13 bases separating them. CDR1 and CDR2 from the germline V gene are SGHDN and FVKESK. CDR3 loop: CASSRIGQTNTEAFF. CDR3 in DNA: TGTGCCAGCAGCCGGATAGGACAGACGAACACTGAAGCTTTCTTT.

The CDR3 loop is CASSGTGGVLTEAFF. The CDR3, as DNA: TGTGCCAGCAGTGGAACAGGGGGGGTTTTGACTGAAGCTTTCTTT. The V and J genes are TRBV6-1 and TRBJ1-1, with 8 bases fitting TRBD1. Looked up from germline, CDR1 is MNHNS and CDR2 is SASEGT. Trimming cost V 4 bases and J 5 bases; bases outside gene matches: 9. The CDR3 is made up of 15 amino acids.

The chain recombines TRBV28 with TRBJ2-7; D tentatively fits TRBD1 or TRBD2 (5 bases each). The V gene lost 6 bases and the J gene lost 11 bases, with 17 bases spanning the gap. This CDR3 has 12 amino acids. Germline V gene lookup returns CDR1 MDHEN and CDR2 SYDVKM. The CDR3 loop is CASSRAQGVKYF. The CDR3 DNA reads TGTGCCAGCAGCCGAGCCCAGGGAGTCAAGTACTTC.

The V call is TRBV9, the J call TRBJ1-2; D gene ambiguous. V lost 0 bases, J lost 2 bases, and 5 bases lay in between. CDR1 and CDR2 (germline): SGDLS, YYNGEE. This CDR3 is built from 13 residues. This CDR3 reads CASSVVTNYGYTF. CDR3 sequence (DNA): TGTGCCAGCAGCGTAGTCACCAACTATGGCTACACCTTC.

The CDR3 loop reads CASSERQPATNEKLFF. The CDR3 DNA reads TGTGCCAGCAGTGAAAGGCAGCCCGCAACTAATGAAAAACTGTTTTTT. The genes are TRBV2 and TRBJ1-4; D uncertain. V gave up 2 bases and J gave up 0 bases, with 10 bases separating them. Germline loops: CDR1 SNHLY, CDR2 FYNNEI. CDR3 length: 16 residues.

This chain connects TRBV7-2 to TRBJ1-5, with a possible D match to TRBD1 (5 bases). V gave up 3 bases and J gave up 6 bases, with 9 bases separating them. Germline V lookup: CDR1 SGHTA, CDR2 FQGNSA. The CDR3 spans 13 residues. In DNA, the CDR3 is TGTGCCAGCAGCTTCATGGGGGGTCAGCCCCAGCATTTT. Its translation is CASSFMGGQPQHF.

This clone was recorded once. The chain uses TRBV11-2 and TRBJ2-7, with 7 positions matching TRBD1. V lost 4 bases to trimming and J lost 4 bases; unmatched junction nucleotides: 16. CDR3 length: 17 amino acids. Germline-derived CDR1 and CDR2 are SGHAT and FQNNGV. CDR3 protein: CASSSRRLDRSKYEQYF. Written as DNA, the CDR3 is TGTGCCAGCAGCTCCCGGCGCTTGGACAGGTCAAAGTACGAGCAGTACTTC.